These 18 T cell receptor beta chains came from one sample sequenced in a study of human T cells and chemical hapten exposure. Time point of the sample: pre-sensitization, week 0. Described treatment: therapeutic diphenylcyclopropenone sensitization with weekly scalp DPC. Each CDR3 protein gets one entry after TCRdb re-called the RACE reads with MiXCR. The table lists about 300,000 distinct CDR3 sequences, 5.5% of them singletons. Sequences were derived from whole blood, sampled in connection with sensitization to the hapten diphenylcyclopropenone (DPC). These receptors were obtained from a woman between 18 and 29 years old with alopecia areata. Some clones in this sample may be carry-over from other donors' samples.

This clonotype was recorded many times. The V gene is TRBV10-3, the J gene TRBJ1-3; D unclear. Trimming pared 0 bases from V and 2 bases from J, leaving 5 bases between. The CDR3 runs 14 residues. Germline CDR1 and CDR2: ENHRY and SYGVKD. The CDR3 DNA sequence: TGTGCCATCAGTGAGTCGGTACCTGGAAACACCATATATTTT. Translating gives CAISESVPGNTIYF.

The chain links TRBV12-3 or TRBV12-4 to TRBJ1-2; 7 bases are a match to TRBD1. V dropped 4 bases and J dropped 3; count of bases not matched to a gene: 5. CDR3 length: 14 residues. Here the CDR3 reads CASSYRGDDYGYTF. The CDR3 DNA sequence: TGTGCCAGCAGTTACAGGGGCGACGACTATGGCTACACCTTC.

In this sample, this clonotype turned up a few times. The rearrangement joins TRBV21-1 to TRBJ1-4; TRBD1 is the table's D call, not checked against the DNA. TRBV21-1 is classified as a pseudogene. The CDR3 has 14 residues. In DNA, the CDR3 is TGTGCCAGCAGCCAGGGGGGTTCCAATGAAAAACTGTTTTTT. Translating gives CASSQGGSNEKLFF.

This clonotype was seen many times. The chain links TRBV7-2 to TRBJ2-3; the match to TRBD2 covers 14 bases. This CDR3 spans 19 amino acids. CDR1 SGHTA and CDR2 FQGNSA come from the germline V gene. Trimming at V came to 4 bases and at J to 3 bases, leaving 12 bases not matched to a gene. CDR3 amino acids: CASSSTLTSGGAGTDTQYF. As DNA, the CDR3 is TGTGCCAGCAGCTCTACCCTGACTAGCGGGGGGGCCGGTACAGATACGCAGTATTTT.

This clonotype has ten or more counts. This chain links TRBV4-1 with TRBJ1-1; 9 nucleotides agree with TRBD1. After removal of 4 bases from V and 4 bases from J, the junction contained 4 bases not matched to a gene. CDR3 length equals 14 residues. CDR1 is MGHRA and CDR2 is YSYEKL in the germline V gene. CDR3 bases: TGCGCCAGCAGCCCTGGGACAGGGCCCACTGAAGCTTTCTTT. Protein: CASSPGTGPTEAFF.

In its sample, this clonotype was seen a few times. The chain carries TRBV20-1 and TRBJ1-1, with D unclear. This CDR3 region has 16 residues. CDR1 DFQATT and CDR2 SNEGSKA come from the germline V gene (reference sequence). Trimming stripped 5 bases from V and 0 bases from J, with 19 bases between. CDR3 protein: CSAGLLGPVMNTEAFF. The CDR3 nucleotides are TGCAGTGCTGGACTCCTTGGACCGGTGATGAACACTGAAGCTTTCTTT.

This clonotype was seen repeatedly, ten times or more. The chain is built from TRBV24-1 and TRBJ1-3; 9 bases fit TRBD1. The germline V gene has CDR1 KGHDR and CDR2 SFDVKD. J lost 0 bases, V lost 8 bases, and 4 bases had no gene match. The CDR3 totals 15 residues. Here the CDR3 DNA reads TGTGCCACCACGGGACAGGGTGGCTCTGGAAACACCATATATTTT. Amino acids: CATTGQGGSGNTIYF.

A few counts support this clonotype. In DNA, the CDR3 is TGTGCCAGCAGCTCCGAGCGAACTTCCTACGAGCAGTACTTC. Protein sequence: CASSSERTSYEQYF. The gene calls are TRBV7-2 and TRBJ2-7; the D is unclear. Germline V CDR1 and CDR2: SGHTA, FQGNSA. V shed 4 bases and J shed 1 base, with 11 bases lying between them. The CDR3 contains 14 residues. The variable domain in full, completed from reference TRBV7-2 and TRBJ2-7, reads GAGVSQSPSNKVTEKGKDVELRCDPISGHTALYWYRQSLGQGLEFLIYFQGNSAPDKSGLPSDRFSAERTGGSVSTLTIQRTQQEDSAVYLCASSSERTSYEQYFGPGTRLTVT.

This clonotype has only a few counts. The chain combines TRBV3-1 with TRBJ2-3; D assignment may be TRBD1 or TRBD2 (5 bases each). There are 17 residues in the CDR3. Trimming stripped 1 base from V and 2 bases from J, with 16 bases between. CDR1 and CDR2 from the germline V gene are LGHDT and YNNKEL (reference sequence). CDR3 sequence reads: CASSQVGTGYFTDTQYF. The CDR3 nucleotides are TGTGCCAGCAGCCAAGTTGGGACGGGATACTTCACAGATACGCAGTATTTT.

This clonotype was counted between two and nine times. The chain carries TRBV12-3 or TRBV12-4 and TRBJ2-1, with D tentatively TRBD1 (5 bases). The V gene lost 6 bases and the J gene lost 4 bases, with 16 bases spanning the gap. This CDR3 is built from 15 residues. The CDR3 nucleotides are TGTGCCAGCAGCCCCCGGCAGGGCAGGTACAATGAGCAGTTCTTC. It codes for CASSPRQGRYNEQFF.

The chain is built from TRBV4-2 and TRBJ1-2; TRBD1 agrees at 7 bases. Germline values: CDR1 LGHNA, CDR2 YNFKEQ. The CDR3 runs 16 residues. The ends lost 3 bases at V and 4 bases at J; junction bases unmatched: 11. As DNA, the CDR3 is TGTGCCAGCAGCCACACATTGCCGGGACAGAGCTATGGCTACACCTTC. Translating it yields CASSHTLPGQSYGYTF.

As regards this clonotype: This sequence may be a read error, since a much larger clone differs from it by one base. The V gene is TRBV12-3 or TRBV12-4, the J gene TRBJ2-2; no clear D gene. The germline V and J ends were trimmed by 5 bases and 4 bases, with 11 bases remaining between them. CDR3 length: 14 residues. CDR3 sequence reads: CASSHMRSTGELFF. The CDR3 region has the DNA TGTGCCAGCAGTCACATGAGGTCCACCGGGGAGCTGTTTTTT.

CDR3 loop: CASSDGDDHNEQFF. The CDR3 DNA follows: TGTGCCAGCAGTGACGGGGACGACCACAATGAGCAGTTCTTC. The chain recombines TRBV6-4 with TRBJ2-1, with D perhaps matching TRBD1 or TRBD2 (5 bases each). CDR1 and CDR2 from the germline V gene are MRHNA and SNTAGT. The CDR3 extends over 14 amino acids. V lost 2 bases and J lost 5, with 10 bases in between.

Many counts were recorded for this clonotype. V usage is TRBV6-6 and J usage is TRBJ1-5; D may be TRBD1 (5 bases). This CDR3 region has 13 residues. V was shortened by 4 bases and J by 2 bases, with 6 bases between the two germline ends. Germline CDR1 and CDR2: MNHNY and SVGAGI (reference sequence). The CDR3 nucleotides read TGTGCCAGCAGTTGGGGACGCAATCAGCCCCAGCATTTT. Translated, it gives CASSWGRNQPQHF.

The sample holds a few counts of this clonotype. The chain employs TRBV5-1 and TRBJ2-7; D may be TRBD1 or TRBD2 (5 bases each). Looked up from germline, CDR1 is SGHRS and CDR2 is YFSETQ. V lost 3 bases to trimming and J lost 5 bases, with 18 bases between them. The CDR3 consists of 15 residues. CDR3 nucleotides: TGCGCCAGCAGCTCACCCGGGACGCTCGGGAACGAGCAGTACTTC. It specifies CASSSPGTLGNEQYF.

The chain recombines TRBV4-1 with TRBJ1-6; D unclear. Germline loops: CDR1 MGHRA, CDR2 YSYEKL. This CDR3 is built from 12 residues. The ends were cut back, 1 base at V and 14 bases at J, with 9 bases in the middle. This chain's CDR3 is CASSQAAQALHF. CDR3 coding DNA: TGCGCCAGCAGCCAAGCCGCTCAAGCCCTCCACTTT.

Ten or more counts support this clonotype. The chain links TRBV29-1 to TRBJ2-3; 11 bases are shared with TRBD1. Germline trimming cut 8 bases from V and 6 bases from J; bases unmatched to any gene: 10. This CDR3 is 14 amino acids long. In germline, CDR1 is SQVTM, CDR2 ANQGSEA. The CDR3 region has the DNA TGCAGCAGGACAGGGGGCTCTCGGGTGGATACGCAGTATTTT. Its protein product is CSRTGGSRVDTQYF.

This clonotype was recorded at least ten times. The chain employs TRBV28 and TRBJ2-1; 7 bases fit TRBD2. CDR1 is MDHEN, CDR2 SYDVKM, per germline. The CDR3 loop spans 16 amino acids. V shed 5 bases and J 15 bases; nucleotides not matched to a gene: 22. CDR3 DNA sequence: TGTGCCAGCAGTCAACTAGCGCCGCTGCTTCCCGGGTATCGGTTCTTC. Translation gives CASSQLAPLLPGYRFF.